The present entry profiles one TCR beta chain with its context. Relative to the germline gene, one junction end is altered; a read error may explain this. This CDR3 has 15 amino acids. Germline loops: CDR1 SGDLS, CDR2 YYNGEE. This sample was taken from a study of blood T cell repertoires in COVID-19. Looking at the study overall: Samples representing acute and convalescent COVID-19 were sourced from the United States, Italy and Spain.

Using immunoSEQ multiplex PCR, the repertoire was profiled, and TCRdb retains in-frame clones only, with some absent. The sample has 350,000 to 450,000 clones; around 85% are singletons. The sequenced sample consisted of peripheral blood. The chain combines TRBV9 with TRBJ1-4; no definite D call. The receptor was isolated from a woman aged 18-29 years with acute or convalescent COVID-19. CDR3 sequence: CASSVAPTPNEKLFF. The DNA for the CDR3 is TGTGCCAGCAGCGTAGCCCCCACCCCTAACGAAAAACTGTTTTTT.